This TCR beta chain was retrieved from a study of cytomegalovirus exposure and HLA in healthy donors. These donors, healthy bone marrow donors, were studied. The length of the CDR3 is 14 residues. V shed 5 bases and J 2 bases; nucleotides not matched to a gene: 6. Germline V gene data show CDR1 as PRHDT and CDR2 as FYEKMQ (reference sequence). The PCR had 60 Vbeta and 13 Jbeta primers. Generated by immunoSEQ multiplex PCR, the TCRdb table keeps only in-frame clones and is missing some. The table has 150,000 to 200,000 clones, roughly 8.7% seen once; the top ten hold 1% to 1.5%. Regarding the study as a whole: Further analysis was carried out later, and it showed several of the most significant clusters appearing linked to common viral pathogens. Earlier findings revealed that most TCR beta V segments proved productive either about 90% or about 30% of the time.

As regards this clone: Its target is unknown.

This rearrangement joins TRBV13 to TRBJ2-7; 7 bases are shared with TRBD1. The receptor's source is a woman aged 25 to 39 in good health and CMV-seropositive. Input material: PBMCs. CDR3 residues: CASSPGTVTYEQYF. The CDR3 DNA reads as TGTGCCAGCAGCCCCGGGACAGTAACCTACGAGCAGTACTTC.